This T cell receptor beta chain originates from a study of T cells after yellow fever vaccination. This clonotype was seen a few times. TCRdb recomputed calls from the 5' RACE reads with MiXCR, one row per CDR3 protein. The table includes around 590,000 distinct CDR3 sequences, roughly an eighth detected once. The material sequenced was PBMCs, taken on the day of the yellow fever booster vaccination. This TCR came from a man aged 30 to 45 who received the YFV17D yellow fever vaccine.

The CDR3 here is CSARGPINTGELFF. For the CDR3, the DNA is TGCAGTGCTAGAGGTCCGATAAACACCGGGGAGCTGTTTTTT. The genes are TRBV20-1 and TRBJ2-2; D call uncertain. The V gene lost 1 base and the J gene lost 2 bases, with 8 bases spanning the gap. This CDR3 has 14 residues. CDR1 is DFQATT, CDR2 SNEGSKA, per germline (reference sequence).